This TCR beta chain was identified during a study of T cell changes during pregnancy in multiple sclerosis (dated 2019 in TCRdb). Background for the entire study: The study looked at changes in the T cell repertoire across pregnancy in women with multiple sclerosis.

To prepare the library, the immunoSEQ multiplex PCR assay was applied. The table was pulled from immuneACCESS by TCRdb, which kept in-frame rearrangements only. Such tables lose some clones; where checked, under half of the loss comes from unresolved V genes, and the rest has no known cause. For this sample there are approximately 63,000 clones; 75% to 95% appear just once. Together, the top ten hold roughly 1.3% of the sample. The germline V gene specifies MNHEY as CDR1 and SVGAGI as CDR2. From the cysteine through the phenylalanine, the CDR3 covers 12 amino acids. Of the read, only the CDR3 DNA is kept; its 36 bases are in frame from base 1. After removal of 6 bases from V and 5 bases from J, the junction retains 3 bases not matched to a gene. About this clone: Its specific antigen is unknown. No much larger clone is present one base from it, and per-base qualities are unavailable. This sample also contains other DNA sequences that code for the same CDR3.

This clonotype originated in a female donor in good health, enrolled as a control in a pregnancy study. The specimen was peripheral blood, collected after pregnancy. The receptor chain draws on TRBV6-5 and TRBJ1-2; TRBD1 aligns with 7 central bases. The CDR3 protein sequence reads: CASSLTGYGYTF. The bases are TGTGCCAGCAGCCTGACAGGGTATGGCTACACCTTC.